This TCR beta chain was sequenced in a study of shared clonotypes between healthy human individuals. It was CD45RO-negative cells, positively selected for CCR7, that made up naive CD8 cells, with terminally differentiated effector memory CD45RA+ cells excluded. Across several immunoSEQ plates, the genomic DNA of each subset was split evenly. Clones were read by immunoSEQ multiplex PCR, and TCRdb kept only the in-frame ones, dropping some. The table shows some 2 million clones, with roughly 94% occurring only once. The ends lost 7 bases at V and 7 bases at J; junction bases unmatched: 9. The CDR3 loop spans 15 amino acids. Germline V gene data show CDR1 as SGHDT and CDR2 as YYEEEE.

Sequencing was carried out using naive CD8+ T cells sorted from blood. V gene TRBV5-6 combines with J gene TRBJ2-1; 12 nucleotides line up with TRBD2. The clonotype originates from a man younger than 30 in good health. The CDR3 coding sequence is TGTGCCAGCGCTCAGACTAGCGGGAGTTATAATGAGCAGTTCTTC. This codes for CASAQTSGSYNEQFF. The variable domain in full, with the rest retrieved from reference TRBV5-6 and TRBJ2-1, is DAGVTQSPTHLIKTRGQQVTLRCSPKSGHDTVSWYQQALGQGPQFIFQYYEEEERQRGNFPDRFSGHQFPNYSSELNVNALLLGDSALYLCASAQTSGSYNEQFFGPGTRLTVL.